This TCR beta chain was identified in a study of CD8+ T cells in alopecia areata. For the study at large: A 6-month period off drug followed tofacitinib, which lasted 6 to 18 months.

General study results and limits: When scalp samples are sequenced, resident alphabeta T cells of normal skin are also captured.

About this clone itself: Its target is not known.

Treatment noted: oral pan-JAK inhibitor, 5-10 mg twice daily. Trimming removed 2 bases from V and 3 bases from J, with 13 bases in between. In germline, CDR1 is MNHNS, CDR2 SASEGT. This CDR3 is 16 amino acids long. As the sequencing template, cDNA was produced by extracting RNA and reverse transcribing it. Libraries were prepared by immunoSEQ multiplex PCR; TCRdb keeps only in-frame clonotypes and omits some of them. The sample carries 200,000 to 250,000 clones, 50% to 70% recorded once. The sequencing here drew on CD4+ T cells sorted from blood, taken at week 4, from a patient treated with tofacitinib. This sequence was found in a human donor with alopecia areata. V usage is TRBV6-1 and J usage is TRBJ2-2, with D tentatively TRBD1 or TRBD2 (5 bases each). Here the CDR3 reads CASSEPQGRYTGELFF. CDR3 DNA sequence: TGTGCCAGCAGTGAACCCCAGGGACGCTACACCGGGGAGCTGTTTTTT.